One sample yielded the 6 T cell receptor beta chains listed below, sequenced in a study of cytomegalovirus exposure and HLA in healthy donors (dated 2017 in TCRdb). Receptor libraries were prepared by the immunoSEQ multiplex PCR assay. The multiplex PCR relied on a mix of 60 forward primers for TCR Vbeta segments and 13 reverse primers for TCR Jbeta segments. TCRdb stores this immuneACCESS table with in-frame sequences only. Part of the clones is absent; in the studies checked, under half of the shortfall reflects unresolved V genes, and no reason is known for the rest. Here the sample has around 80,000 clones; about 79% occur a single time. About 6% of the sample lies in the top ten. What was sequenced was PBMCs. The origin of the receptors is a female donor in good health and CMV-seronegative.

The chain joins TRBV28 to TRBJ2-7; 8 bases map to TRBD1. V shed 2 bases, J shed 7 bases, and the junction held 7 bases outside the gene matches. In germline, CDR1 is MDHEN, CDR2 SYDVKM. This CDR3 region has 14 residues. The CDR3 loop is CASSLRGQVAEQYF. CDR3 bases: TGTGCCAGCAGTTTAAGGGGACAGGTAGCTGAGCAGTACTTC.

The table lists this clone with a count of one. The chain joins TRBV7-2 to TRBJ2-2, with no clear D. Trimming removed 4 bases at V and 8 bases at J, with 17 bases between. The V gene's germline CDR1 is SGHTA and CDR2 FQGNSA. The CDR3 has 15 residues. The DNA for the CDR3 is TGTGCCAGCAGCTCCGCCCGACACTTTATTGGGGAGCTGTTTTTT. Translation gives CASSSARHFIGELFF.

CDR3 residues: CASSQENNHARIAKNIQYF. The CDR3, as DNA: TGCGCCAGCAGCCAAGAAAATAACCACGCCAGGATAGCCAAAAACATTCAGTACTTC. V is TRBV4-3 and J is TRBJ2-4; no clear D gene. CDR1 is LGHNA, CDR2 YSLEER, per germline. The length of the CDR3 is 19 residues. V lost 0 bases, J lost 0 bases, and 18 bases lay in between.

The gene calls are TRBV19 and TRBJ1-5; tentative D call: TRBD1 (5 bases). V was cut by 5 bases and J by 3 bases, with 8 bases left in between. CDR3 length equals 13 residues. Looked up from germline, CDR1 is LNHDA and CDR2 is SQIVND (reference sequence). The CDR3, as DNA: TGTGCCAGTAGTCCCAGGGACAATCAGCCCCAGCATTTT. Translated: CASSPRDNQPQHF.

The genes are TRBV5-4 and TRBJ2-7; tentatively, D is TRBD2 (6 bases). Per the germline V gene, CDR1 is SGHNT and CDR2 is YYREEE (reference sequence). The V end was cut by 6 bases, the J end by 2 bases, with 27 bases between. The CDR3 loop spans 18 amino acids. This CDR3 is CASTRAPYGSIFTYEQYF. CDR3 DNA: TGTGCCAGCACCCGAGCCCCGTACGGGAGCATTTTTACCTACGAGCAGTACTTC.

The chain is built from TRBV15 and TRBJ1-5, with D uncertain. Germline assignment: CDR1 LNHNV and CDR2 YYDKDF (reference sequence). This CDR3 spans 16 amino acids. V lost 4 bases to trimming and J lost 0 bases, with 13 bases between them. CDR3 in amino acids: CATSTTGVYSNQPQHF. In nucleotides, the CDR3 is TGTGCCACCAGCACGACGGGAGTATATAGCAATCAGCCCCAGCATTTT.